This T cell receptor (beta chain) was observed in a study of identifying expanded T cells in peripheral blood. The CDR3 runs 15 residues. The junction had 4 bases not matched to a gene; V was cut back by 5 bases and J by 7 bases. The germline gives CDR1 SGHTA, CDR2 FQGNSA. Sequencing was performed with immunoSEQ multiplex PCR; in TCRdb, only in-frame clones are kept and a portion is missing. Of around 120,000 clones in the sample, approximately 88% were seen once. The source of this sequence is a person between 18 and 75 years old in good health. The J gene is TRBJ2-1, the V gene TRBV7-2; the match to TRBD2 covers 14 bases. Sequencing input: blood. CDR3 nucleotides: TGTGCCAGCAGCCGACTAGCGGGGGGGAGTAATGAGCAGTTCTTC. Its translation: CASSRLAGGSNEQFF.